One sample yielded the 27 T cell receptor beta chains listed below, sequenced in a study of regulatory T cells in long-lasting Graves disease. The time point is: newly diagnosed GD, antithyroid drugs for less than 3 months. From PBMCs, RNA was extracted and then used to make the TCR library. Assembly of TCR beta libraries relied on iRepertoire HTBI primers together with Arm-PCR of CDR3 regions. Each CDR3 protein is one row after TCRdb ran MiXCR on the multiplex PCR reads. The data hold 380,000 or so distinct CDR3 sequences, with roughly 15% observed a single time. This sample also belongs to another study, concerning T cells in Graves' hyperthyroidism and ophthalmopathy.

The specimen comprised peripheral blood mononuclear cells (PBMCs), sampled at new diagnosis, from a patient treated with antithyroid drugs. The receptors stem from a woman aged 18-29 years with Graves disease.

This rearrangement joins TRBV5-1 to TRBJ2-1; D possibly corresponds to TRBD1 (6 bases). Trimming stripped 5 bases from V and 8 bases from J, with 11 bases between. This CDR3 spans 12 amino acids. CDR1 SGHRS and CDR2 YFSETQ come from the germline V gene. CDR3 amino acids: CASSPTGYEQFF. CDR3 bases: TGCGCCAGCAGTCCTACAGGGTATGAGCAGTTCTTC. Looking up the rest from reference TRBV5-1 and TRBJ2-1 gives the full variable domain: KAGVTQTPRYLIKTRGQQVTLSCSPISGHRSVSWYQQTPGQGLQFLFEYFSETQRNKGNFPGRFSGRQFSNSRSEMNVSTLELGDSALYLCASSPTGYEQFFGPGTRLTVL.

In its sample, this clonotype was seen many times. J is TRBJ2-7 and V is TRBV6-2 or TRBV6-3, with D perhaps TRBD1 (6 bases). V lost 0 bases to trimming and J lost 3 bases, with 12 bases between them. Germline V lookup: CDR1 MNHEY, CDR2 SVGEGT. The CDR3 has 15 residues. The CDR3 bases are TGTGCCAGCAGTTACTCTTCGCAGACAGGCTACGAGCAGTACTTC. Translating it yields CASSYSSQTGYEQYF.

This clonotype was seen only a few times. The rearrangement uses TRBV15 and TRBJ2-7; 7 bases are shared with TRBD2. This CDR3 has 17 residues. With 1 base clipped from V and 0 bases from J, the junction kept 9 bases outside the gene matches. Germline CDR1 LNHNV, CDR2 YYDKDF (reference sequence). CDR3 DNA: TGTGCCACCAGCAGAGCGGGTTGGGGACTACCCTCCTACGAGCAGTACTTC. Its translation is CATSRAGWGLPSYEQYF. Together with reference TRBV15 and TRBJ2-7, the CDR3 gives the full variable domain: DAMVIQNPRYQVTQFGKPVTLSCSQTLNHNVMYWYQQKSSQAPKLLFHYYDKDFNNEADTPDNFQSRRPNTSFCFLDIRSPGLGDTAMYLCATSRAGWGLPSYEQYFGPGTRLTVT.

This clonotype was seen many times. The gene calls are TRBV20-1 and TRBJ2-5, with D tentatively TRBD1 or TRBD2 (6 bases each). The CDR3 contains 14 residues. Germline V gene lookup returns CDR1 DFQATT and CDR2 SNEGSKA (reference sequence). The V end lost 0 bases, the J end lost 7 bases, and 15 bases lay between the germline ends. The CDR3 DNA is TGCAGTGCTAGAGAGGGGGGCACCCGGACGACCCAGTACTTC. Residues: CSAREGGTRTTQYF.

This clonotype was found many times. CDR3 sequence reads: CASSLVRMRTTDTYEQYF. CDR3 bases: TGTGCCAGCAGCTTGGTCCGGATGCGGACGACGGATACCTACGAGCAGTACTTC. The chain links TRBV5-5 to TRBJ2-7; D gene ambiguous. Trimming took 0 bases from V and 2 from J, leaving 21 bases between them. The germline CDR1 and CDR2 sequences are SGHKS and YYEKEE (reference sequence). This CDR3 is built from 18 residues.

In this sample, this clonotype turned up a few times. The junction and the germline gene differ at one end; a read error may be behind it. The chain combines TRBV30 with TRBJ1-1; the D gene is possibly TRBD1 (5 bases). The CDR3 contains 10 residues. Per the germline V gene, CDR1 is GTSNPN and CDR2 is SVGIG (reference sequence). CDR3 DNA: TGTGCCTGGAGTTTGGGGGAAGCTCTCTTT. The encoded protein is CAWSLGEALF.

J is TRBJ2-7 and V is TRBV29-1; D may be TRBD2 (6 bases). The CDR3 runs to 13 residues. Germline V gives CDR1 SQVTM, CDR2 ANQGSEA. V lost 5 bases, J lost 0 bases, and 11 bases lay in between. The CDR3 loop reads CSVLGRSSYEQYF. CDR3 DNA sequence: TGCAGCGTTCTTGGGAGGAGCTCCTACGAGCAGTACTTC.

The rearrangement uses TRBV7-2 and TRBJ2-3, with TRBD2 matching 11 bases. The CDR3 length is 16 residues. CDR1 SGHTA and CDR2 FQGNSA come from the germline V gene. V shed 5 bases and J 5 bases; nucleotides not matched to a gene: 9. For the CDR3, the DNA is TGTGCCAGCAGCCCAATAGCGGGAGGGGTGGGAGATACGCAGTATTTT. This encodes CASSPIAGGVGDTQYF.

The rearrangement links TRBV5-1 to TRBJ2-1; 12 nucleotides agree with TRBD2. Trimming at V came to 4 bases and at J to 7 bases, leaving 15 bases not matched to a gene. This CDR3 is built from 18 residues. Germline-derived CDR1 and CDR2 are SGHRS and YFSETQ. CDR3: CASSGNRLTSGRRNEQFF. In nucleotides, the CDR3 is TGCGCCAGCAGCGGTAACAGGTTGACTAGCGGGAGACGTAATGAGCAGTTCTTC.

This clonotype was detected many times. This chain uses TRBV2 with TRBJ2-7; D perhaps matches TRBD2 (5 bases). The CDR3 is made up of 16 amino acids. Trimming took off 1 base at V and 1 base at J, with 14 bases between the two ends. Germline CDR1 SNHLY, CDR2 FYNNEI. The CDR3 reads CASSEEDPRVSYEQYF. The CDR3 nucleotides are TGTGCCAGCAGTGAAGAGGATCCGAGGGTTTCCTACGAGCAGTACTTC.

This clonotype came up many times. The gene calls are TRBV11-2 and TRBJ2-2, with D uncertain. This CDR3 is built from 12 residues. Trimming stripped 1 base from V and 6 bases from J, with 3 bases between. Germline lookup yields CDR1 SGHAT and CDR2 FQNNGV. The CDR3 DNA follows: TGTGCCAGCAGCTTAGGTGCCGGGGAGCTGTTTTTT. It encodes CASSLGAGELFF.

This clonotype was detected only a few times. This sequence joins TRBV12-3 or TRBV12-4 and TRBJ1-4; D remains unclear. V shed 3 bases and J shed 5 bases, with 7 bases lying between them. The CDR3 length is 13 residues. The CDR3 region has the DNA TGTGCCAGCAGTTTTGCCGGAAATGAAAAACTGTTTTTT. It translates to CASSFAGNEKLFF.

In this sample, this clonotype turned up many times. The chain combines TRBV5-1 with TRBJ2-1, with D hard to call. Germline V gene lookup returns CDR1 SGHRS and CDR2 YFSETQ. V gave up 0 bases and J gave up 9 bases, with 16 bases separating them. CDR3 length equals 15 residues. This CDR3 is CASSLGPGLRSEQFF. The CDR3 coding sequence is TGCGCCAGCAGCTTGGGTCCGGGTTTAAGGTCTGAGCAGTTCTTC.

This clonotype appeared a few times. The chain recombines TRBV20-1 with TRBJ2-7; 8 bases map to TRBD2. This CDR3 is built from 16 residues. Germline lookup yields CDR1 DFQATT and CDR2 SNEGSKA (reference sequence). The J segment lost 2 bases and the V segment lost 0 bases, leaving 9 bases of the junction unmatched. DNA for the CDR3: TGCAGTGCTAGAGATAAAGAAGCGGGAGTAACCTACGAGCAGTACTTC. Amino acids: CSARDKEAGVTYEQYF.

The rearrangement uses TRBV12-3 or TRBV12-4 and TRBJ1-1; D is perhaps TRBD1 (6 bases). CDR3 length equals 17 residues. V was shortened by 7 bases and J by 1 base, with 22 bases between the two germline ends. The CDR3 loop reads CASTKQGRRAENTEAFF. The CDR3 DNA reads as TGTGCCAGCACCAAACAGGGACGCCGGGCAGAGAACACTGAAGCTTTCTTT.

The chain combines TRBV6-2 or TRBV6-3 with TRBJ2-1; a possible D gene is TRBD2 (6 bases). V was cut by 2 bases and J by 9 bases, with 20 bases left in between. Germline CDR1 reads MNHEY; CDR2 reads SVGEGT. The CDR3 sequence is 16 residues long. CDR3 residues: CASSYPPWGVGGEQFF. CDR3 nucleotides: TGTGCCAGCAGTTACCCTCCTTGGGGGGTAGGTGGTGAGCAGTTCTTC.

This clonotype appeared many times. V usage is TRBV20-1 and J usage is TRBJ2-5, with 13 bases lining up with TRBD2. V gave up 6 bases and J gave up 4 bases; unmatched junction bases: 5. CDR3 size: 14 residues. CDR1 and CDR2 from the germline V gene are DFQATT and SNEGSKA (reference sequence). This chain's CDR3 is CSARTSGGPETQYF. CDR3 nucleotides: TGCAGTGCAAGGACTAGCGGGGGCCCAGAGACCCAGTACTTC.

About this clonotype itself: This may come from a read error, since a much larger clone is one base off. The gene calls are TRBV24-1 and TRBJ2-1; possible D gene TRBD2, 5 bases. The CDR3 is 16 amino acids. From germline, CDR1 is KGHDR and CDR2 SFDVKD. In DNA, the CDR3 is TGTGCCACCAGTGACCCGGACTCCTACCCGTACAATGAGCGGTTCTTC. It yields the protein CATSDPDSYPYNERFF.

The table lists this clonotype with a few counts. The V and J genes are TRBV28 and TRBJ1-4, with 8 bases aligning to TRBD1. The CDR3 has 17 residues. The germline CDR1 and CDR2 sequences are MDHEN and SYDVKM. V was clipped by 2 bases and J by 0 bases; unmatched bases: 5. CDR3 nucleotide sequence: TGTGCCAGCAGTTTACCCCAGGGGGCGGCAACTAATGAAAAACTGTTTTTT. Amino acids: CASSLPQGAATNEKLFF.

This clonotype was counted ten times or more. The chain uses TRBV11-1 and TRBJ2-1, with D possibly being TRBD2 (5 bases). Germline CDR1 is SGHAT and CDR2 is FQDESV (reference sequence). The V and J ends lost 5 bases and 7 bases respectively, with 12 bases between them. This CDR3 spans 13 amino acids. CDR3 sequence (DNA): TGTGCCAGCAGCCGGGGTAGTACGAATGAGCAGTTCTTC. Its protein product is CASSRGSTNEQFF. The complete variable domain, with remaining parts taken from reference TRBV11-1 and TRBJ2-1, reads EAEVAQSPRYKITEKSQAVAFWCDPISGHATLYWYRQILGQGPELLVQFQDESVVDDSQLPKDRFSAERLKGVDSTLKIQPAELGDSAMYLCASSRGSTNEQFFGPGTRLTVL.

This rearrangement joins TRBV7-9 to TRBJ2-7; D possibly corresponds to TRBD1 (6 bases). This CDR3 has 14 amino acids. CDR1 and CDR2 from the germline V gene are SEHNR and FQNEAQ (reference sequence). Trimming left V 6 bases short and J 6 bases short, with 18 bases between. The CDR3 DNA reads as TGTGCCAGCAGTCGCGATCAGGGGATTTTCGAGCAGTACTTC. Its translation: CASSRDQGIFEQYF.

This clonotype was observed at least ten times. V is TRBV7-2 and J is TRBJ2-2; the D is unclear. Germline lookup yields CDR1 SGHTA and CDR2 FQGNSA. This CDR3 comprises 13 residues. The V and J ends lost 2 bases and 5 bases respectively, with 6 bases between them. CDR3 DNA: TGTGCCAGCAGCTTACGAGTAACCGGGGAGCTGTTTTTT. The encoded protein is CASSLRVTGELFF.

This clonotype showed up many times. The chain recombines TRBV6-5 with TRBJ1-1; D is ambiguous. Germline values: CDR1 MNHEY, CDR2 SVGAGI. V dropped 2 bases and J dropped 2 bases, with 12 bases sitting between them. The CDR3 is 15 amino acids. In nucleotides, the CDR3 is TGTGCCAGCAGTTACAAGACCTGGGGAAACACTGAAGCTTTCTTT. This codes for CASSYKTWGNTEAFF.

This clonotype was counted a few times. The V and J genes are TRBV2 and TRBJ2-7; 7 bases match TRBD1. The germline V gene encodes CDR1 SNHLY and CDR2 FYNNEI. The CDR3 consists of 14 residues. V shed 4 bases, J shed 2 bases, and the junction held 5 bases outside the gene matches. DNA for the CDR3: TGTGCCAGCAGTGTAGGGGACAGCGCCTACGAGCAGTACTTC. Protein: CASSVGDSAYEQYF.

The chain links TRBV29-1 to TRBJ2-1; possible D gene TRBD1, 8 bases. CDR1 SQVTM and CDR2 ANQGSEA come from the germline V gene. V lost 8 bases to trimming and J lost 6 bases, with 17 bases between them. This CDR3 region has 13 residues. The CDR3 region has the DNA TGCAGCACAGGGGGGGGGGGGTTCAATGAGCAGTTCTTC. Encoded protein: CSTGGGGFNEQFF.

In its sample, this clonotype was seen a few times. This chain's CDR3 is CASSQDDNSPLHF. The DNA of the CDR3 is TGTGCCAGCAGCCAAGATGACAATTCACCCCTCCACTTT. The chain has TRBV4-2 and TRBJ1-6; D is ambiguous. The germline V gene encodes CDR1 LGHNA and CDR2 YNFKEQ. V was pared by 0 bases and J by 7 bases, with 4 bases between. The CDR3 extends over 13 amino acids.

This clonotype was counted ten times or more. The CDR3 here is CASSLSGKNIQYF. As DNA, the CDR3 is TGTGCCAGCAGTTTATCAGGGAAGAACATTCAGTACTTC. The chain employs TRBV12-3 or TRBV12-4 and TRBJ2-4; the D gene is possibly TRBD1 (5 bases). The CDR3 loop spans 13 amino acids. V was cut by 2 bases and J by 7 bases, with 9 bases left in between.